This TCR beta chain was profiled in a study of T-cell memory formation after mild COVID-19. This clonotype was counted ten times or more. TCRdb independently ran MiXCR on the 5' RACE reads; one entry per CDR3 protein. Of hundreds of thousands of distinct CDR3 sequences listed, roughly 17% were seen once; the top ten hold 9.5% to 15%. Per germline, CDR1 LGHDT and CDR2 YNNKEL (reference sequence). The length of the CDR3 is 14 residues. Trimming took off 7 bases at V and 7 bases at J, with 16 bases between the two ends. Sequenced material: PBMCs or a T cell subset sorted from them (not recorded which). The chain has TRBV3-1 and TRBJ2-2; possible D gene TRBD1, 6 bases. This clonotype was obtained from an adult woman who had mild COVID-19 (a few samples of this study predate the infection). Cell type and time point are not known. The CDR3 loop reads CASTRTVSSGELFF. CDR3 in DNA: TGTGCCAGCACCCGGACAGTCTCAAGCGGGGAGCTGTTTTTT.